These T cell receptor beta chains were read from a single sample in a study of blood T cell repertoires in COVID-19. TCRdb keeps only in-frame clones here, not all; method: immunoSEQ multiplex PCR. The profile covers over 130,000 clones, with about four fifths appearing a single time and 3% to 3.5% taken by the ten largest. Sequencing was performed on PBMCs or T cells enriched from blood (not recorded which). The receptors originated from a woman aged 45-65 years with acute COVID-19. The CDR3 runs from the conserved cysteine through the conserved F or W.

V,CDR3
TRBV30,CAWGTSGSSYEQYF
TRBV7-9,CASSFPTGGHSTDTQYF
TRBV30,CAWRLAGATYEQYF
TRBV20-1,CSASNKGAALSETQYF
TRBV24-1,CATSEQEGLAEQETQYF
TRBV6-5,CASSQQGSGNEKLFF
TRBV27,CASNIRPIGGLNEQFF
TRBV10-3,CAIRPTGNTEAFF
TRBV10-2,CASNAGTSGRGANVLTF
TRBV9,CASSSTDSYEQYF
TRBV30,CAWSTNRGNQPQHF
TRBV10-3,CAISEEGFLGNSPLHF
TRBV5-8,CASSQGVIRDEQYF
TRBV19,CASTHIGTGHTEAFF
TRBV3-1/TRBV3-2,CASSGGADEKLFF
TRBV28,CASSTQGSYYGYTF
TRBV27,CASSLTGGYGYTF
TRBV4-1,CASSQEGDTSGRVYEQFF
TRBV28,CASSSGQGWETQYF
TRBV28,CASSLGAFRTEGGYEQYF
TRBV4-3,CASSQDMRENTEAFF
TRBV5-1,CASSATGTPTYEQYF
TRBV6-5,CASSPNRVGAEAFF
TRBV30,CAWSVGHRTESGNTIYF
TRBV6-4,CASRTSGSYNEQFF
TRBV11-2,CASSLVLGGGTQYF
TRBV30,CAWMGIGQPKGNTIYF
TRBV23-1,CASEMVGEGEQYF
TRBV11-2,CASSPTTGRRGYTF
TRBV4-3,CASSQGTGSSYEQYF
TRBV10-3,CAISSGASGRATDTQYF
TRBV28,CASSSGQYTGELFF
TRBV29-1,CSVSGHLNTGELFF
TRBV11-2,CASNVGGSSSTDTQYF
TRBV27,CATRTVQETQYF
TRBV4-2,CASSQQAEGRSYGYTF
TRBV7-9,CASSFSGRGGEQFF
TRBV6-2/TRBV6-3,CASSQPASGNNEQFF
TRBV11-2,CASSSTSGSFNEQFF
TRBV9,CASSVGLAGGGLTDTQYF